This T cell receptor beta chain was obtained from a study of cytomegalovirus exposure and HLA in healthy donors. Study details: Roughly 77 million unique TCRs from HLA-typed donors made up an early data release. Whole-study findings and limits: Reports described diagnosis of cytomegalovirus status by the classifier as highly specific and sensitive. A later analysis by the authors found several of the most significant clusters apparently linked to common viral pathogens. In a later analysis, the majority of CMV-associated beta chains seemingly showed HLA restriction.

For this clone: Its antigen is unidentified.

V was shortened by 3 bases and J by 3 bases, with 9 bases between the two germline ends. Germline CDR1 and CDR2: SGHDT and YYEEEE. This CDR3 contains 13 residues. Vbeta (60) and Jbeta (13) primers were used in the PCR. Assay used: immunoSEQ multiplex PCR; TCRdb lists only in-frame clones, some missing. This table has roughly 150,000 clones, approximately 80% appearing once. This receptor was taken from a man between 25 and 39 years old in good health and CMV-seropositive. Material: PBMCs. The chain employs TRBV5-6 and TRBJ1-2, with TRBD1 as a possible D gene (5 bases). The CDR3 DNA reads TGTGCCAGCAGCTCCGACAGCCACTATGGCTACACCTTC. Protein: CASSSDSHYGYTF.